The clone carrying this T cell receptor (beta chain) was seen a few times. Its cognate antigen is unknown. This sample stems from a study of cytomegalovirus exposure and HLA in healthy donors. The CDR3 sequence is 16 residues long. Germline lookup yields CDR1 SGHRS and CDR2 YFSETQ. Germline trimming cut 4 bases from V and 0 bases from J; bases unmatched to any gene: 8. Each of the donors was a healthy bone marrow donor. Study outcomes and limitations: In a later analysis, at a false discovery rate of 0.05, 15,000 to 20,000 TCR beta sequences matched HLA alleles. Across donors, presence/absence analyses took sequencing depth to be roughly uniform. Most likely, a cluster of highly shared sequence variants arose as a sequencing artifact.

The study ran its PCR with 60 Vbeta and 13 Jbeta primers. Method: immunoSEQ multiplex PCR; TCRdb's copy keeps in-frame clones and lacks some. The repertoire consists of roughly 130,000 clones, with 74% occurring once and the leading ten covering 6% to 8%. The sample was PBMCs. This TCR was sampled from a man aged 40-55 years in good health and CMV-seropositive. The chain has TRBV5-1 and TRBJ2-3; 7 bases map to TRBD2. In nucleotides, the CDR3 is TGCGCCAGCAGCCCAATAGCGGGCCCTAGCACAGATACGCAGTATTTT. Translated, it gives CASSPIAGPSTDTQYF.